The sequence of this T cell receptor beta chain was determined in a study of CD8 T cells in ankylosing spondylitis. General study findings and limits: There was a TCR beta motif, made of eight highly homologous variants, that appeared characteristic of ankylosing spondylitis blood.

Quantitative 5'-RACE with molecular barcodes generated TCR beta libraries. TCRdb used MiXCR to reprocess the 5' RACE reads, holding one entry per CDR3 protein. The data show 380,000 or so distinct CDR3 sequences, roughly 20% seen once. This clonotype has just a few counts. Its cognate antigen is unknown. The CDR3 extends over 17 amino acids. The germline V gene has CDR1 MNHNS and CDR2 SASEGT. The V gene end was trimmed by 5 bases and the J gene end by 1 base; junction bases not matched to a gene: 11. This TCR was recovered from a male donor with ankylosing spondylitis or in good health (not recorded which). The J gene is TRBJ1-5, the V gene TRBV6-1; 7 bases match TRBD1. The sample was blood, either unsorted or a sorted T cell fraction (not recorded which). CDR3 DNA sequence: TGTGCCAGCAGTACCCAGGGGGGCCTGGACAGCAATCAGCCCCAGCATTTT. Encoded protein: CASSTQGGLDSNQPQHF.